These T cell receptor beta chains were read from a single sample in a study of vaccination effects on CD4 cells after COVID-19. Their recognized antigens are unknown. The repertoire was sequenced with immunoSEQ multiplex PCR; TCRdb's copy has only in-frame clones and lacks some. This table holds roughly 56,000 clones, 70% to 80% found once. The material sequenced was CD4+ T cells from PBMCs cultured without peptide, taken before COVID-19 vaccination. The receptors shown here come from a human donor who received a COVID-19 vaccine. Each CDR3 is given with its conserved first and last residue. Each record gives: V gene, clone size, J gene, D gene, CDR3 protein, CDR3 DNA. A D gene is named only where the DNA matches it firmly. A clone size is listed for some rows: how often the clone was seen (once, few, many), or a class if it is expanded.

V: TRBV2; size: -; J: TRBJ2-5; D: -; CDR3: CASTRGRGEQETQYF; DNA: TGTGCCAGCACCCGGGGCAGGGGGGAGCAAGAGACCCAGTACTTC
V: TRBV6-6; size: -; J: TRBJ2-1; D: TRBD1; CDR3: CASSRLPGQGYNEQFF; DNA: TGTGCCAGCAGTCGACTACCGGGACAGGGTTACAATGAGCAGTTCTTC
V: TRBV5-8; size: once; J: TRBJ2-3; D: -; CDR3: CASPSFSGDAPTDTQYF; DNA: TGTGCCAGCCCATCTTTTTCAGGGGATGCCCCCACAGATACGCAGTATTTT
V: TRBV7-9; size: -; J: TRBJ1-1; D: -; CDR3: CASSGLGGNTEAFF; DNA: TGTGCCAGCAGCGGACTGGGGGGGAACACTGAAGCTTTCTTT
V: TRBV24-1; size: -; J: TRBJ2-3; D: -; CDR3: CATSDPPGTQYF; DNA: TGTGCCACCAGTGACCCGCCGGGTACGCAGTATTTT
V: TRBV6-6; size: -; J: TRBJ1-2; D: -; CDR3: CASRVQNYGYTF; DNA: TGTGCCAGCAGGGTTCAAAACTATGGCTACACCTTC
V: TRBV7-2; size: -; J: TRBJ2-3; D: -; CDR3: CASSLGPSSRSDTQYF; DNA: TGTGCCAGCAGCTTAGGACCGAGTTCCCGATCAGATACGCAGTATTTT
V: TRBV2; size: -; J: TRBJ1-2; D: -; CDR3: CASSEETEMGYTF; DNA: TGTGCCAGCAGTGAAGAAACAGAGATGGGATACACCTTC
V: TRBV30; size: -; J: TRBJ1-1; D: TRBD1; CDR3: CAWTRYSGDSYTEAFF; DNA: TGTGCCTGGACCCGATACTCAGGGGACAGTTACACTGAAGCTTTCTTT
V: TRBV7-2; size: -; J: TRBJ1-6; D: -; CDR3: CASSFDNYSPLHF; DNA: TGTGCCAGCAGCTTCGACAATTACTCACCCCTCCACTTT
V: TRBV10-3; size: -; J: TRBJ2-5; D: -; CDR3: CAISELETQYF; DNA: TGTGCCATCAGTGAGCTGGAGACCCAGTACTTC
V: TRBV5-1; size: -; J: TRBJ1-1; D: -; CDR3: CASSLARQGIRTEAFF; DNA: TGCGCCAGCAGCTTGGCGCGTCAGGGGATTCGCACTGAAGCTTTCTTT
V: TRBV21-1; size: -; J: TRBJ1-2; D: -; CDR3: CASSKDEGSNYGYTF; DNA: TGTGCCAGCAGCAAAGACGAGGGGTCTAACTATGGCTACACCTTC
V: TRBV7-2; size: -; J: TRBJ2-1; D: -; CDR3: CASSMYANEQFF; DNA: TGTGCCAGCAGCATGTACGCTAATGAGCAGTTCTTC
V: TRBV5-4; size: -; J: TRBJ2-2; D: -; CDR3: CASSLETGGTGELFF; DNA: TGTGCCAGCAGCTTGGAGACCGGGGGCACCGGGGAGCTGTTTTTT
V: TRBV24-1; size: -; J: TRBJ2-3; D: -; CDR3: CATSDSRASAGTDTQYF; DNA: TGTGCCACCAGTGATTCCCGGGCCTCAGCCGGCACAGATACGCAGTATTTT
V: TRBV6-5; size: -; J: TRBJ2-3; D: TRBD2; CDR3: CASRQAGYNTDTQYF; DNA: TGTGCCAGCAGACAAGCGGGGTACAACACAGATACGCAGTATTTT
V: TRBV19; size: -; J: TRBJ2-5; D: TRBD1; CDR3: CASSLGTGPPPQYF; DNA: TGTGCCAGTAGTCTGGGGACAGGACCCCCACCACAGTACTTC
V: TRBV4-1; size: once; J: TRBJ2-5; D: TRBD2; CDR3: CASSQVGLAVRETQYF; DNA: TGCGCCAGCAGCCAAGTCGGACTAGCGGTGAGGGAGACCCAGTACTTC
V: TRBV5-8; size: -; J: TRBJ2-3; D: TRBD2; CDR3: CASPQGLAGFSSTDTQYF; DNA: TGTGCCAGCCCCCAGGGGCTAGCGGGGTTTTCTAGCACAGATACGCAGTATTTT
V: TRBV29-1; size: -; J: TRBJ2-5; D: TRBD1; CDR3: CSCRQGLPLETQYF; DNA: TGCAGCTGCAGACAGGGCCTTCCTCTAGAGACCCAGTACTTC
V: TRBV5-1; size: -; J: TRBJ2-3; D: TRBD1; CDR3: CASSLGTGGPDTQYF; DNA: TGCGCCAGCAGCTTGGGGACAGGGGGTCCTGATACGCAGTATTTT
V: TRBV5-1; size: -; J: TRBJ2-3; D: -; CDR3: CASSLVEDTQYF; DNA: TGCGCCAGCAGCCTTGTAGAGGATACGCAGTATTTT
V: TRBV3-1/TRBV3-2; size: -; J: TRBJ2-3; D: TRBD1; CDR3: CASSQLTGALTDTQYF; DNA: TGTGCCAGCAGCCAACTGACAGGGGCGCTCACAGATACGCAGTATTTT
V: TRBV10-3; size: few; J: TRBJ1-3; D: -; CDR3: CAISGSGDGNTIYF; DNA: TGTGCCATCAGTGGGTCTGGGGATGGAAACACCATATATTTT
V: TRBV6-4; size: -; J: TRBJ2-3; D: -; CDR3: CASSDRTDTQYF; DNA: TGTGCCAGCAGTGACAGGACAGATACGCAGTATTTT
V: TRBV15; size: -; J: TRBJ2-3; D: -; CDR3: CATSRAPRISTDTQYF; DNA: TGTGCCACCAGCAGAGCGCCGAGGATATCCACAGATACGCAGTATTTT
V: TRBV25-1; size: -; J: TRBJ1-2; D: TRBD1; CDR3: CASSVGTGSNYGYTF; DNA: TGTGCCAGCAGTGTGGGGACAGGGTCTAACTATGGCTACACCTTC
V: TRBV10-1; size: few; J: TRBJ1-5; D: -; CDR3: CASSTGGSRQPQHF; DNA: TGCGCCAGCAGTACGGGGGGGTCACGACAGCCCCAGCATTTT
V: TRBV19; size: -; J: TRBJ2-3; D: TRBD2; CDR3: CASSVAGATDTQYF; DNA: TGTGCCAGTAGTGTAGCGGGGGCCACAGATACGCAGTATTTT
V: TRBV5-4; size: -; J: TRBJ1-1; D: TRBD1; CDR3: CASSSPQGPENTEAFF; DNA: TGTGCCAGCAGCAGTCCACAGGGGCCAGAGAACACTGAAGCTTTCTTT
V: TRBV3-1/TRBV3-2; size: -; J: TRBJ2-5; D: TRBD2; CDR3: CASSQEAGGETQYF; DNA: TGTGCCAGCAGCCAAGAGGCGGGAGGCGAGACCCAGTACTTC
V: TRBV7-3; size: few; J: TRBJ2-1; D: TRBD1; CDR3: CASSGGQVGNEQFF; DNA: TGTGCCAGCAGCGGCGGACAGGTCGGCAATGAGCAGTTCTTC
V: TRBV6-5; size: -; J: TRBJ2-3; D: -; CDR3: CASSASGTSTDTQYF; DNA: TGTGCCAGCAGCGCGTCCGGGACTAGCACAGATACGCAGTATTTT
V: TRBV4-1; size: -; J: TRBJ1-1; D: -; CDR3: CASSQGRRQQNTEAFF; DNA: TGCGCCAGCAGCCAAGGGAGGCGTCAGCAGAACACTGAAGCTTTCTTT
V: TRBV7-2; size: -; J: TRBJ1-1; D: TRBD1; CDR3: CASSTRQGAATEAFF; DNA: TGTGCCAGCAGCACCCGACAGGGGGCGGCCACTGAAGCTTTCTTT
V: TRBV5-1; size: -; J: TRBJ1-1; D: -; CDR3: CASSLRGGTEAFF; DNA: TGCGCCAGCAGCTTGAGGGGAGGCACTGAAGCTTTCTTT
V: TRBV14; size: -; J: TRBJ2-3; D: -; CDR3: CASSQRQANTDTQYF; DNA: TGTGCCAGCAGCCAAAGACAGGCAAACACAGATACGCAGTATTTT
V: TRBV20-1; size: -; J: TRBJ2-3; D: -; CDR3: CSARTGSWGYF; DNA: TGCAGTGCTAGGACCGGTAGCTGGGGGTATTTT
V: TRBV28; size: -; J: TRBJ1-1; D: -; CDR3: CASSLKGLVAFF; DNA: TGTGCCAGCAGTTTAAAGGGACTGGTGGCTTTCTTT
V: TRBV27; size: -; J: TRBJ1-5; D: TRBD1; CDR3: CASSFRGRGGNQPQHF; DNA: TGTGCCAGCAGTTTTAGGGGGCGGGGAGGCAATCAGCCCCAGCATTTT
V: TRBV4-1; size: -; J: TRBJ2-1; D: TRBD2; CDR3: CASSQGGTIAGRYNEQFF; DNA: TGCGCCAGCAGCCAGGGTGGGACTATAGCGGGGAGATACAATGAGCAGTTCTTC
V: TRBV6-5; size: -; J: TRBJ1-5; D: -; CDR3: CASSKQGPQPQHF; DNA: TGTGCCAGCAGTAAACAGGGTCCTCAGCCCCAGCATTTT
V: TRBV6-5; size: -; J: TRBJ1-1; D: -; CDR3: CASSFGAGGPEAFF; DNA: TGTGCCAGCAGTTTCGGAGCGGGGGGCCCTGAAGCTTTCTTT
V: TRBV11-3; size: -; J: TRBJ2-3; D: TRBD2; CDR3: CASPCCRGGADTQYF; DNA: TGTGCCAGCCCTTGCTGTCGGGGGGGCGCAGATACGCAGTATTTT
V: TRBV29-1; size: -; J: TRBJ1-2; D: -; CDR3: CSVHVPGSYGYTF; DNA: TGCAGCGTCCACGTGCCGGGGTCATATGGCTACACCTTC
V: TRBV3-1/TRBV3-2; size: -; J: TRBJ2-1; D: -; CDR3: CASSRSPLNEQFF; DNA: TGTGCCAGCAGCCGCTCCCCATTGAATGAGCAGTTCTTC
V: TRBV29-1; size: -; J: TRBJ2-3; D: -; CDR3: CSVEGFQGWSVTDTQYF; DNA: TGCAGCGTTGAAGGGTTTCAGGGATGGTCGGTCACAGATACGCAGTATTTT
V: TRBV27; size: -; J: TRBJ1-1; D: TRBD1; CDR3: CASSPGTGSAFF; DNA: TGTGCCAGCAGCCCTGGGACAGGGAGTGCTTTCTTT
V: TRBV29-1; size: -; J: TRBJ2-3; D: -; CDR3: CSEVSGADTQYF; DNA: TGCAGCGAGGTCTCAGGGGCCGATACGCAGTATTTT
V: TRBV25-1; size: few; J: TRBJ1-5; D: -; CDR3: CASSRGYQPQHF; DNA: TGTGCCAGCAGTCGCGGGTATCAGCCCCAGCATTTT